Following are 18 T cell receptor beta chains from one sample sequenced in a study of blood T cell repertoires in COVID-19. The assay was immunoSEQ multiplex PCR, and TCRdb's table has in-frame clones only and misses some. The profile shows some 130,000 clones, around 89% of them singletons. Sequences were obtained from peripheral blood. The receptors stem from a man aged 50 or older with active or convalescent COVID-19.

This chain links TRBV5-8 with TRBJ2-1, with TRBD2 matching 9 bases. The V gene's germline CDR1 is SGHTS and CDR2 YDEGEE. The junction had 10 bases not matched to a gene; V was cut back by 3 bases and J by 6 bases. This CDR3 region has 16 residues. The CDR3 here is CASSSEPGLATNEQFF. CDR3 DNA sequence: TGTGCCAGCAGCTCCGAACCGGGACTAGCTACCAATGAGCAGTTCTTC. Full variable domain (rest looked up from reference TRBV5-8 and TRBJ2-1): EAGVTQSPTHLIKTRGQQATLRCSPISGHTSVYWYQQALGLGLQFLLWYDEGEERNRGNFPPRFSGRQFPNYSSELNVNALELEDSALYLCASSSEPGLATNEQFFGPGTRLTVL.

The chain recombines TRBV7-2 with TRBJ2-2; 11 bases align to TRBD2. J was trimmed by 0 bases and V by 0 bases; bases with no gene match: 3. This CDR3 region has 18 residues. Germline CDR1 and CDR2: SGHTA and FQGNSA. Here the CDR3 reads CASSLASGRASNTGELFF. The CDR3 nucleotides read TGTGCCAGCAGCTTAGCTAGCGGGAGGGCCTCGAACACCGGGGAGCTGTTTTTT.

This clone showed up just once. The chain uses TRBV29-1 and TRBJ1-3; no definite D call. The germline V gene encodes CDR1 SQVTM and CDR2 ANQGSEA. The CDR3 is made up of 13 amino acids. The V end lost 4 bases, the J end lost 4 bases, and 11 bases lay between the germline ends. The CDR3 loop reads CSVAGPRGNTIYF. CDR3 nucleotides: TGCAGCGTTGCTGGGCCCAGAGGAAACACCATATATTTT. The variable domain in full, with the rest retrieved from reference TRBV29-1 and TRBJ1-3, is SAVISQKPSRDICQRGTSLTIQCQVDSQVTMMFWYRQQPGQSLTLIATANQGSEATYESGFVIDKFPISRPNLTFSTLTVSNMSPEDSSIYLCSVAGPRGNTIYFGEGSWLTVV.

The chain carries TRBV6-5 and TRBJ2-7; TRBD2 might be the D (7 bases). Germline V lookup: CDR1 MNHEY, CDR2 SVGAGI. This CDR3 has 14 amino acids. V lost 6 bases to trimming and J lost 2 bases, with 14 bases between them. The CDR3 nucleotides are TGTGCCAGCAGCCCGGGGGGCGGAGCCTACGAGCAGTACTTC. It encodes CASSPGGGAYEQYF.

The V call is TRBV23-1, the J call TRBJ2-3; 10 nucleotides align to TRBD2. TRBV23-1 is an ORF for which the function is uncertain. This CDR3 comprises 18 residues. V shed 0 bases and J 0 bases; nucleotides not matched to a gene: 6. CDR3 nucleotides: TGCGCCAGCAGTCAATCGATAGCGGGGGGTACTAGCACAGATACGCAGTATTTT. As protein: CASSQSIAGGTSTDTQYF.

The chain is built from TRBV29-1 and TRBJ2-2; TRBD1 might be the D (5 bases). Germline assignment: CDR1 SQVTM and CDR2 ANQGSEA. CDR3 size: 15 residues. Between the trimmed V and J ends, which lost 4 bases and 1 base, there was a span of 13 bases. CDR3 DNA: TGCAGCGTTGGGACCCAGGGATGGAACACCGGGGAGCTGTTTTTT. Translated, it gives CSVGTQGWNTGELFF.

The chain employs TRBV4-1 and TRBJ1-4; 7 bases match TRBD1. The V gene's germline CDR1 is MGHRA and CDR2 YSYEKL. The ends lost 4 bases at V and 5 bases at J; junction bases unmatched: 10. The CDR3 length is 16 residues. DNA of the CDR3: TGCGCCAGCAGCCCGACCTGGGGGACAGCCAATGAAAAACTGTTTTTT. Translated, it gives CASSPTWGTANEKLFF.

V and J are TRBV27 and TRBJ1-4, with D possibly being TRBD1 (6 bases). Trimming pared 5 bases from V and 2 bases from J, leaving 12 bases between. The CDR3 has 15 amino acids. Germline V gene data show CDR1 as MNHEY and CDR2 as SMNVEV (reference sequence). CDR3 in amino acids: CASSTQGMTNEKLFF. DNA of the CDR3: TGTGCCAGCAGTACACAGGGTATGACTAATGAAAAACTGTTTTTT. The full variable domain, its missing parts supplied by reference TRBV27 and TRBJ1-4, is EAQVTQNPRYLITVTGKKLTVTCSQNMNHEYMSWYRQDPGLGLRQIYYSMNVEVTDKGDVPEGYKVSRKEKRNFPLILESPSPNQTSLYFCASSTQGMTNEKLFFGSGTQLSVL.

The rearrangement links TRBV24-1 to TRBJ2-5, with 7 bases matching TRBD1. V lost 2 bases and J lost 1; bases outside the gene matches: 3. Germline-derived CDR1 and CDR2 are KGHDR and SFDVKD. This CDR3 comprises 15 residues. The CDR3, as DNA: TGTGCCACCAGTGATTATTACAGGGGCCAAGAGACCCAGTACTTC. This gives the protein CATSDYYRGQETQYF.

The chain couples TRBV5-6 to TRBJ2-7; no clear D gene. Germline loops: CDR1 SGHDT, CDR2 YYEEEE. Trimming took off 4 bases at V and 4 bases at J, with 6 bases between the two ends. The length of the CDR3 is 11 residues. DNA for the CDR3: TGTGCCAGCAGCCATGAGTACGAGCAGTACTTC. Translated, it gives CASSHEYEQYF.

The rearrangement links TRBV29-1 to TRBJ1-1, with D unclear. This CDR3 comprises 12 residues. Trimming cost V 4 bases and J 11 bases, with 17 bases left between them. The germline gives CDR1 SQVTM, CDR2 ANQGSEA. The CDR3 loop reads CSVGRRASRAFF. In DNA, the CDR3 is TGCAGCGTTGGGAGGAGGGCGTCGAGGGCTTTCTTT.

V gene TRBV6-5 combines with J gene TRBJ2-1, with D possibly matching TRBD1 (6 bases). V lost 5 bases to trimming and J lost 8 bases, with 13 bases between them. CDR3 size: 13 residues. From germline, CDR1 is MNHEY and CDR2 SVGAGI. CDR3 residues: CASSPVTGHEQFF. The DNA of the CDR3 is TGTGCCAGCAGTCCGGTCACAGGGCATGAGCAGTTCTTC.

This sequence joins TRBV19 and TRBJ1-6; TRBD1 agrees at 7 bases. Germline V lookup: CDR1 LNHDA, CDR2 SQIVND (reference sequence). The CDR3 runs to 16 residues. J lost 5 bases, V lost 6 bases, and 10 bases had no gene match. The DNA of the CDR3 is TGTGCCAGTAGGAAGGACAGGAAACCGGATAATTCACCCCTCCACTTT. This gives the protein CASRKDRKPDNSPLHF.

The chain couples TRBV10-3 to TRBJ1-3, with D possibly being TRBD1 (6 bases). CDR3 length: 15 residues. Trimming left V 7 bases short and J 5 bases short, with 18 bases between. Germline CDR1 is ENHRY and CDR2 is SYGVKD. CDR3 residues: CAINPSGEVRNTIYF. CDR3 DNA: TGTGCCATCAATCCCTCAGGGGAAGTTAGAAACACCATATATTTT.

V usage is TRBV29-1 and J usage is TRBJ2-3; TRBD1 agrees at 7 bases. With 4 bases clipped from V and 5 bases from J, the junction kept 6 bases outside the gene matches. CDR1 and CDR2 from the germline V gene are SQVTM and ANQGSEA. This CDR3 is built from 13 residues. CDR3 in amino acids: CSVAEQGRDTQYF. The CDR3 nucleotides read TGCAGCGTTGCCGAACAGGGGCGAGATACGCAGTATTTT.

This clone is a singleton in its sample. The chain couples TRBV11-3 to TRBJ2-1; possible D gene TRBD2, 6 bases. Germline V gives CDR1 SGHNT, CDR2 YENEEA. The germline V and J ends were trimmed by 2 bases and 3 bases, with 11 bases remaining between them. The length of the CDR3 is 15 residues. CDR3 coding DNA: TGTGCCAGCAGCTTAAGGGGAGGAAGCTACAATGAGCAGTTCTTC. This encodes CASSLRGGSYNEQFF.

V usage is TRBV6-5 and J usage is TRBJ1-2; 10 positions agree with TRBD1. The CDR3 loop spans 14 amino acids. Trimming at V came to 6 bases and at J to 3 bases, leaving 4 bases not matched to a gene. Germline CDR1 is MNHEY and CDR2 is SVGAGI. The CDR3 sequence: CASRETGGDYGYTF. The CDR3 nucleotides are TGTGCCAGCAGGGAGACAGGGGGCGACTATGGCTACACCTTC.

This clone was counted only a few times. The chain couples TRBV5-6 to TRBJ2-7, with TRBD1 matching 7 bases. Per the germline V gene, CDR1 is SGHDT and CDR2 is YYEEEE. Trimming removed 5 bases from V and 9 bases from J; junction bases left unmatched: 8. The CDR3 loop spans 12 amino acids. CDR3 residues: CASSSTGWGQYF. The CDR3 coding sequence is TGTGCCAGCAGTTCGACAGGGTGGGGGCAGTACTTC.